This record covers a single T cell receptor (beta chain). What it recognizes is unknown. The data derive from a study of Graves' ophthalmopathy and Graves' hyperthyroidism. Overall study context: Peripheral blood was collected at initial diagnosis, before any treatment. The study's findings and limits: A majority of expanded thyroid clonotypes exceeding 0.001 frequency were likewise present in blood.

CDR1 MDHEN and CDR2 SYDVKM come from the germline V gene. V lost 6 bases to trimming and J lost 6 bases, with 14 bases between them. This CDR3 is built from 13 residues. No donor had other autoimmune disease, uncontrolled infection, pregnancy or lactation. RNA transcripts were the template, and TCR beta CDR3 regions were amplified from them. Amplification began with first-round RT-PCR using HTBI primers, then second-round multiplex PCR was performed. TCRdb called the multiplex PCR reads again in MiXCR, with one record for every CDR3 protein. This sample yields some 160,000 distinct CDR3 sequences, of which 35% to 45% are seen a single time; nearly 9% belongs to the top ten.

The sequencing sample was made of peripheral blood. The clonotype originates from a man aged 30 to 45 with Graves' ophthalmopathy. The chain recombines TRBV28 with TRBJ1-2; D gene unclear. The CDR3 DNA reads as TGTGCCAGCAGACGGCTCCTTTTTGATGGCTACACCTTC. This codes for CASRRLLFDGYTF.